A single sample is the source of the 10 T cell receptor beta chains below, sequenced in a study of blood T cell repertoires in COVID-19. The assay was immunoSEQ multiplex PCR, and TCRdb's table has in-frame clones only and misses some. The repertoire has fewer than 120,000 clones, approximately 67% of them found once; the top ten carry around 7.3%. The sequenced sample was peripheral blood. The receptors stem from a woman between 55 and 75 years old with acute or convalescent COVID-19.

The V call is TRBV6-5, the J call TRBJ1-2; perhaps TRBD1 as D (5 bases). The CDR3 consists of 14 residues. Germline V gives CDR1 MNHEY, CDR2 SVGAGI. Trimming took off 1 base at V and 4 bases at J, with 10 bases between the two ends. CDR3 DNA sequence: TGTGCCAGCAGTTACTTAGGGCAGGGCTATGGCTACACCTTC. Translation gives CASSYLGQGYGYTF.

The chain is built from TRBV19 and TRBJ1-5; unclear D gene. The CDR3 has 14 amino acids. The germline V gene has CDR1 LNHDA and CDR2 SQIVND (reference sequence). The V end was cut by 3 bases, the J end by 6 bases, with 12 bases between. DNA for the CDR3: TGTGCCAGTAGTATTTTCTCTGGCGGTCAGCCCCAGCATTTT. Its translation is CASSIFSGGQPQHF.

The CDR3 spells CASSQDSAGVTSGANVLTF. The CDR3 region has the DNA TGTGCCAGCAGCCAAGATTCAGCGGGGGTGACCTCTGGGGCCAACGTCCTGACTTTC. This rearrangement joins TRBV4-2 to TRBJ2-6; the match to TRBD2 covers 8 bases. CDR1 and CDR2 from the germline V gene are LGHNA and YNFKEQ. CDR3 size: 19 residues. J was trimmed by 0 bases and V by 0 bases; bases with no gene match: 7.

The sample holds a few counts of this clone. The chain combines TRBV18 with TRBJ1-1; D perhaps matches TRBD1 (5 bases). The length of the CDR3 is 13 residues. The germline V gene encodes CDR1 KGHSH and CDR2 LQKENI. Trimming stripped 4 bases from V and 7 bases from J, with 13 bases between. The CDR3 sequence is CASSLGVDGEAFF. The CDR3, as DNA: TGTGCCAGCTCACTAGGGGTAGACGGTGAAGCTTTCTTT. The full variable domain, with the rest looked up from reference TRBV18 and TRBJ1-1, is NAGVMQNPRHLVRRRGQEARLRCSPMKGHSHVYWYRQLPEEGLKFMVYLQKENIIDESGMPKERFSAEFPKEGPSILRIQQVVRGDSAAYFCASSLGVDGEAFFGQGTRLTVV.

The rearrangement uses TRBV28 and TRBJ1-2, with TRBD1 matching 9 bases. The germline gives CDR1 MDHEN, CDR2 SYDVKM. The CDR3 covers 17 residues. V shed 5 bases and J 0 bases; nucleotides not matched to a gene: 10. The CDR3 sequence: CASSVPHRDRANYGYTF. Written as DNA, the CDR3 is TGTGCCAGCAGTGTACCTCACCGGGACAGGGCTAACTATGGCTACACCTTC.

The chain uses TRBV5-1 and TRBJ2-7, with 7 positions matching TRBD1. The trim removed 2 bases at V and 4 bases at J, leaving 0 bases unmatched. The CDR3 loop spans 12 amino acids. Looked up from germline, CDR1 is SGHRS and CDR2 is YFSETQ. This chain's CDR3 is CASSLQGYEQYF. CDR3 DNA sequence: TGCGCCAGCAGCTTACAGGGGTACGAGCAGTACTTC.

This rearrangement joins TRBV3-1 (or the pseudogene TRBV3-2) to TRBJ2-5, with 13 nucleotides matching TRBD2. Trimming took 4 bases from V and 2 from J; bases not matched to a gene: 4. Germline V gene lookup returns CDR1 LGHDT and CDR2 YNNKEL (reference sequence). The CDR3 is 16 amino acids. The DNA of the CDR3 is TGTGCCAGCAGCCCAGCACTAGCGGGGGGGCAAGAGACCCAGTACTTC. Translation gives CASSPALAGGQETQYF.

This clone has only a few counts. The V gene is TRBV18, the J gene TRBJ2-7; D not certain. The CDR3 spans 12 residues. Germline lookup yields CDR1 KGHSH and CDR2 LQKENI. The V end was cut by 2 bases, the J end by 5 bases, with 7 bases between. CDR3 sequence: CASSPSTDEQYF. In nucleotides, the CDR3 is TGTGCCAGCTCACCATCTACAGACGAGCAGTACTTC.

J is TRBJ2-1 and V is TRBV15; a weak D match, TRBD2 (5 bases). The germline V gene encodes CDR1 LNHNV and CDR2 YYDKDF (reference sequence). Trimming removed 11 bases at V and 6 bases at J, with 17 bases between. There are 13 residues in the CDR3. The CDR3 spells CASQLDAGNEQFF. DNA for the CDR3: TGTGCCTCGCAACTAGATGCGGGCAATGAGCAGTTCTTC.

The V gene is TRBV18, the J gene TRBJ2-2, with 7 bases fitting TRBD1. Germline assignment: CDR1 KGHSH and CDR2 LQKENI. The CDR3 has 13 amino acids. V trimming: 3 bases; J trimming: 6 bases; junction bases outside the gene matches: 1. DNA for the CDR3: TGTGCCAGCTCACCGCAGGGGGCCGGGGAGCTGTTTTTT. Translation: CASSPQGAGELFF.